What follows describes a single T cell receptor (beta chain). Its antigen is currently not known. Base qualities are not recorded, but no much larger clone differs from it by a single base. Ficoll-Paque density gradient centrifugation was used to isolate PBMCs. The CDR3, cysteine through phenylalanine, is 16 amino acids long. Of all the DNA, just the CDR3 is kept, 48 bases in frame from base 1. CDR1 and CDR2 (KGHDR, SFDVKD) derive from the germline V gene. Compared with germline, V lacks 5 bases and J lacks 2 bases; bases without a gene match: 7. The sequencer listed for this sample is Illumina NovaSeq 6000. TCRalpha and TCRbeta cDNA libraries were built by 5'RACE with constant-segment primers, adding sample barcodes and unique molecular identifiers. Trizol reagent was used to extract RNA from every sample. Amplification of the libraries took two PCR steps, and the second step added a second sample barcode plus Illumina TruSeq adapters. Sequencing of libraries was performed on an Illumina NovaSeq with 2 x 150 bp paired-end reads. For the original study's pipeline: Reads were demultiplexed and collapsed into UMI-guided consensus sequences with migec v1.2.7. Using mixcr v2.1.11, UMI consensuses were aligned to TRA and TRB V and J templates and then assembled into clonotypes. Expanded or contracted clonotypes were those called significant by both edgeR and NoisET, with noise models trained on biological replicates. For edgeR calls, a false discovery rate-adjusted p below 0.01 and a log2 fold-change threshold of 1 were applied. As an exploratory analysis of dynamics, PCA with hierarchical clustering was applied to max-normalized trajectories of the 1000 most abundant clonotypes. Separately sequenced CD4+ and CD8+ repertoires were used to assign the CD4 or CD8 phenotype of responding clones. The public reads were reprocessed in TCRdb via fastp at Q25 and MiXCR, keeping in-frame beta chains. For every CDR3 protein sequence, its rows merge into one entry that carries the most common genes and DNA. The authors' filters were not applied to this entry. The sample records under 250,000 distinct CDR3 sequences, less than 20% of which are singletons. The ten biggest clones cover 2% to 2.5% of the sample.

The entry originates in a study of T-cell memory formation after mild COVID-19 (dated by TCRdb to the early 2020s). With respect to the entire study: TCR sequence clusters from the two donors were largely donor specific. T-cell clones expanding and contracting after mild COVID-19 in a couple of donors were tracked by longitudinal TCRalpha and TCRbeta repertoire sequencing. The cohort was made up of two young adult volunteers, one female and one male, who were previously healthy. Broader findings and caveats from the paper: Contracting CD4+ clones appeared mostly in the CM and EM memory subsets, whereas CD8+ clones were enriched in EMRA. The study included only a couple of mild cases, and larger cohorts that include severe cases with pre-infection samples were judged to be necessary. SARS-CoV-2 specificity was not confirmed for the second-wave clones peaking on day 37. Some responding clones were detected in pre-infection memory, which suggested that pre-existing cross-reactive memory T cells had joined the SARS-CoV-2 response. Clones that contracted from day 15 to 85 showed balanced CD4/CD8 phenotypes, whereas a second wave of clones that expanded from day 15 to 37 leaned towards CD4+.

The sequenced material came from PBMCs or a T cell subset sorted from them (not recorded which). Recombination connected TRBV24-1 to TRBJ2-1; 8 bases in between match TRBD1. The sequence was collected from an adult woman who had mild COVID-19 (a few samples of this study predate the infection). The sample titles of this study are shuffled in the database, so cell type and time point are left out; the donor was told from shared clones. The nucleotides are TGTGCCACCAGTGCCCGGGACAGGTGGGCCTACAATGAGCAGTTCTTC. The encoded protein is CATSARDRWAYNEQFF.